This TCR beta chain is drawn from a study of cytomegalovirus exposure and HLA in healthy donors. Findings and caveats of the study: The study listed approximately 170 cytomegalovirus-associated TCR beta chains. An assumption of roughly uniform sequencing depth across donors underlay the presence/absence analyses. Most subjects' HLA-A and HLA-B alleles were reportedly predicted from TCR beta sequences. In an earlier analysis, most TCR beta V segments were productive about 87% or about 30% of the time.

The primer mix had 60 Vbeta and 13 Jbeta primers. The assay was immunoSEQ multiplex PCR, and TCRdb's table has in-frame clones only and misses some. The sample contains around 120,000 clones, 80% of which appear only once. With regard to this clone: What it recognizes is unknown.

This receptor was identified in a female donor in good health and CMV-seropositive. The sequenced sample consisted of PBMCs.

CDR3 DNA sequence: TGCGCCAGCAGCCACGGGACAGCGAACACTGAAGCTTTCTTT. It is translated as CASSHGTANTEAFF. J is TRBJ1-1 and V is TRBV4-3; 7 bases align to TRBD1. J gave up 1 base and V 3 bases, and 2 bases lay outside the gene matches. The CDR3 is 14 amino acids. In germline, CDR1 is LGHNA, CDR2 YSLEER.